The 24 T cell receptor beta chains in this list originate from one sample, sequenced in a study of T-cell memory formation after mild COVID-19. MiXCR, applied by TCRdb to the 5' RACE reads, yields one record per CDR3 protein. This sample has fewer than 700,000 distinct CDR3 sequences, with less than 25% found just once. What was sequenced was PBMCs or a T cell subset sorted from them (not recorded which). The origin of the receptors is an adult woman who had mild COVID-19 (a few samples of this study predate the infection). Cell type and time point are not known.

The V and J genes are TRBV15 and TRBJ2-7; 9 bases line up with TRBD1. The junction had 5 bases not matched to a gene; V was cut back by 3 bases and J by 5 bases. The germline CDR1 and CDR2 sequences are LNHNV and YYDKDF (reference sequence). The CDR3 spans 14 residues. The CDR3 spells CATSRDRGSDEQYF. The CDR3 DNA reads as TGTGCCACCAGCAGGGACAGGGGTAGCGACGAGCAGTACTTC.

This sequence joins TRBV5-4 and TRBJ2-1; 11 positions agree with TRBD2. Germline-derived CDR1 and CDR2 are SGHNT and YYREEE (reference sequence). V trimming: 6 bases; J trimming: 9 bases; junction bases outside the gene matches: 5. CDR3 size: 13 residues. This CDR3 is CASNTGLAAEQFF. For the CDR3, the DNA is TGTGCCAGCAACACGGGACTAGCGGCTGAGCAGTTCTTC.

This clonotype was counted only a few times. V usage is TRBV7-2 and J usage is TRBJ1-4, with TRBD1 identical over 8 bases. CDR3 length: 15 residues. Germline lookup yields CDR1 SGHTA and CDR2 FQGNSA. Germline trimming cut 5 bases from V and 8 bases from J; bases unmatched to any gene: 10. The CDR3 region has the DNA TGTGCCAGCAGCGGACAGGGACAGCCTACAGAAAAACTGTTTTTT. Protein: CASSGQGQPTEKLFF.

This clonotype appeared a single time. The rearrangement links TRBV10-3 to TRBJ2-7; 8 bases map to TRBD1. Germline-derived CDR1 and CDR2 are ENHRY and SYGVKD. The CDR3 contains 13 residues. V lost 5 bases, J lost 2 bases, and 2 bases stayed unmatched. The DNA for the CDR3 is TGTGCCATCAGTACGACAGGGGCCTACGAGCAGTACTTC. Translating it yields CAISTTGAYEQYF.

This clonotype was observed a handful of times. This chain connects TRBV18 to TRBJ2-3, with 8 bases fitting TRBD2. The CDR3 covers 15 residues. V gave up 5 bases and J gave up 2 bases; unmatched junction bases: 6. CDR1 KGHSH and CDR2 LQKENI come from the germline V gene. CDR3 sequence (DNA): TGTGCCAGCTCAGCACTAGCGGCCCTCACAGATACGCAGTATTTT. This translates into CASSALAALTDTQYF. Full variable domain (outside the CDR3, taken from reference TRBV18 and TRBJ2-3): NAGVMQNPRHLVRRRGQEARLRCSPMKGHSHVYWYRQLPEEGLKFMVYLQKENIIDESGMPKERFSAEFPKEGPSILRIQQVVRGDSAAYFCASSALAALTDTQYFGPGTRLTVL.

This clonotype was seen only a few times. The chain links TRBV7-2 to TRBJ2-3; TRBD2 matches at 7 bases. Trimming cost V 5 bases and J 6 bases; bases outside gene matches: 14. The CDR3 sequence is 16 residues long. Germline V gene sequence: CDR1 SGHTA, CDR2 FQGNSA. As DNA, the CDR3 is TGTGCCAGCAGCCGACAGAGCGGGGTTTCATTTGATACGCAGTATTTT. Translation gives CASSRQSGVSFDTQYF.

The chain has TRBV7-9 and TRBJ2-1; 15 bases match TRBD2. With V trimmed by 4 bases and J by 7 bases, 14 bases remained unmatched. This CDR3 comprises 19 residues. From germline, CDR1 is SEHNR and CDR2 FQNEAQ (reference sequence). The CDR3 reads CASSSRVGLAGGPWNEQFF. The CDR3 nucleotides read TGTGCCAGCAGCTCCAGGGTAGGACTAGCGGGAGGGCCCTGGAATGAGCAGTTCTTC.

This clonotype came up a few times. The rearrangement joins TRBV27 to TRBJ2-5, with a possible D match to TRBD2 (5 bases). The germline V and J ends were trimmed by 5 bases and 0 bases, with 7 bases remaining between them. The CDR3 is 13 amino acids. Per the germline V gene, CDR1 is MNHEY and CDR2 is SMNVEV (reference sequence). The CDR3 loop is CASSTRDQETQYF. The CDR3 DNA follows: TGTGCCAGCAGTACTAGGGACCAAGAGACCCAGTACTTC.

This chain uses TRBV24-1 with TRBJ2-7, with 7 positions matching TRBD1. With 4 bases clipped from V and 4 bases from J, the junction kept 3 bases outside the gene matches. The V gene's germline CDR1 is KGHDR and CDR2 SFDVKD. The CDR3 is 13 amino acids. As DNA, the CDR3 is TGTGCCACCAGTGACCTGACAGGGTACGAGCAGTACTTC. Protein: CATSDLTGYEQYF.

The V and J genes are TRBV29-1 and TRBJ1-1; D ambiguous. V was pared by 7 bases and J by 1 base, with 7 bases between. Germline V gene data show CDR1 as SQVTM and CDR2 as ANQGSEA. The CDR3 length is 11 residues. The CDR3 is CSATQNTEAFF. CDR3 DNA: TGCAGCGCAACACAGAACACTGAAGCTTTCTTT.

The sample holds a few counts of this clonotype. The rearrangement uses TRBV20-1 and TRBJ2-1; 10 bases align to TRBD1. Germline V lookup: CDR1 DFQATT, CDR2 SNEGSKA (reference sequence). This CDR3 spans 12 amino acids. CDR3 sequence: CRGDRGYNEQFF. DNA for the CDR3: TGCAGGGGGGACAGGGGATACAATGAGCAGTTCTTC.

This clonotype was seen only a few times. The V call is TRBV4-1, the J call TRBJ2-7; 8 bases match TRBD1. This CDR3 has 17 amino acids. J was trimmed by 3 bases and V by 1 base; bases with no gene match: 11. The germline gives CDR1 MGHRA, CDR2 YSYEKL. The CDR3 spells CASSQVGTTGVGYEQYF. The CDR3 DNA reads as TGCGCCAGCAGCCAAGTGGGAACGACAGGGGTGGGCTACGAGCAGTACTTC.

This clonotype has ten or more counts. This sequence joins TRBV12-3 or TRBV12-4 and TRBJ2-7, with TRBD2 identical over 9 bases. This CDR3 is 11 amino acids long. Here the CDR3 DNA reads TGTGCTAGCGGGAGTAATTACGAGCAGTACTTC. This translates into CASGSNYEQYF.

This clonotype was found a few times. V gene TRBV5-1 combines with J gene TRBJ2-1; D remains unclear. The germline V and J ends were trimmed by 1 base and 5 bases, with 7 bases remaining between them. The CDR3 covers 13 residues. CDR1 and CDR2 from the germline V gene are SGHRS and YFSETQ. CDR3 amino acids: CASSLFGDNEQFF. The DNA of the CDR3 is TGCGCCAGCAGCTTGTTTGGGGACAATGAGCAGTTCTTC.

The chain employs TRBV24-1 and TRBJ2-3; 9 bases match TRBD1. V shed 7 bases, J shed 3 bases, and the junction held 10 bases outside the gene matches. This CDR3 is built from 16 residues. The germline V gene encodes CDR1 KGHDR and CDR2 SFDVKD. CDR3 in DNA: TGTGCCACCAGGGACAATAACAGGGGGCGGACAGATACGCAGTATTTT. Translation: CATRDNNRGRTDTQYF.

This sequence joins TRBV5-1 and TRBJ2-7; no firm D call. The CDR3 spans 13 residues. V gave up 7 bases and J gave up 4 bases, with 15 bases separating them. Looked up from germline, CDR1 is SGHRS and CDR2 is YFSETQ. CDR3 sequence: CASQDVGPYEQYF. For the CDR3, the DNA is TGCGCCAGCCAGGACGTGGGCCCTTACGAGCAGTACTTC.

The chain links TRBV12-3 or TRBV12-4 to TRBJ2-2, with 8 positions matching TRBD1. This CDR3 has 16 amino acids. The V segment lost 2 bases and the J segment 1 base; nucleotides outside the gene matches: 3. The CDR3 DNA sequence: TGTGCCAGCAGTTTAAACAGGGGGTGGAACACCGGGGAGCTGTTTTTT. This gives the protein CASSLNRGWNTGELFF.

This chain uses TRBV9 with TRBJ2-1; TRBD2 matches at 9 bases. Germline CDR1 and CDR2: SGDLS and YYNGEE. The CDR3 runs 15 residues. J was trimmed by 10 bases and V by 2 bases; bases with no gene match: 10. The DNA of the CDR3 is TGTGCCAGCAGCGTGACTAGCGGTTTGGGGTTCGAGCAGTTCTTC. Protein sequence: CASSVTSGLGFEQFF.

The genes are TRBV4-1 and TRBJ1-1; D gene uncertain. CDR3 length: 15 amino acids. The V end was cut by 4 bases, the J end by 1 base, with 13 bases between. CDR1 is MGHRA, CDR2 YSYEKL, per germline. The CDR3: CASSRGGQWNTEAFF. CDR3 coding DNA: TGCGCCAGCAGCCGCGGCGGGCAGTGGAACACTGAAGCTTTCTTT.

The chain combines TRBV12-3 or TRBV12-4 with TRBJ2-7; tentative D call: TRBD2 (6 bases). The CDR3 is made up of 13 amino acids. V dropped 6 bases and J dropped 3 bases, with 12 bases sitting between them. CDR3: CASSPGLCYEQYF. CDR3 DNA: TGTGCCAGCAGCCCTGGACTATGCTACGAGCAGTACTTC.

The chain recombines TRBV4-1 with TRBJ2-2; tentatively, D is TRBD1 (6 bases). Trimming pared 3 bases from V and 4 bases from J, leaving 18 bases between. This CDR3 spans 17 amino acids. Germline lookup yields CDR1 MGHRA and CDR2 YSYEKL. The CDR3 loop reads CASSHPTGFVVTGELFF. The CDR3 nucleotides read TGCGCCAGCAGCCATCCAACAGGGTTCGTGGTCACCGGGGAGCTGTTTTTT.

In its sample, this clonotype was seen a few times. The gene calls are TRBV6-6 and TRBJ1-2; no clear D gene. Trimming removed 0 bases at V and 4 bases at J, with 9 bases between. The CDR3 length is 14 residues. The germline V gene encodes CDR1 MNHNY and CDR2 SVGAGI (reference sequence). The CDR3 DNA follows: TGTGCCAGCAGTTACTCAGAGGTACCCTATGGCTACACCTTC. It encodes CASSYSEVPYGYTF.

This clonotype was observed a handful of times. V gene TRBV4-1 combines with J gene TRBJ2-4; unclear D gene. From germline, CDR1 is MGHRA and CDR2 YSYEKL. The length of the CDR3 is 14 residues. V lost 3 bases to trimming and J lost 9 bases, with 15 bases between them. In nucleotides, the CDR3 is TGCGCCAGCAGCCACGACTTCGTGGGCGGCATTCAGTACTTC. Translated, it gives CASSHDFVGGIQYF.

This clonotype was picked up a small number of times. The chain couples TRBV6-5 to TRBJ1-1; 12 positions match TRBD1. The CDR3 covers 17 residues. From germline, CDR1 is MNHEY and CDR2 SVGAGI. J was trimmed by 1 base and V by 6 bases; bases with no gene match: 9. The CDR3 is CASRPRRDRGRNTEAFF. The CDR3 nucleotides read TGTGCCAGCAGACCCCGACGGGACAGGGGGCGGAACACTGAAGCTTTCTTT.